These 6 T cell receptor beta chains were sequenced from one sample in a study of T cell repertoires in cytomegalovirus infection. TCRdb re-called the reads through MiXCR, storing one row per CDR3 protein. The data contain just over 450,000 distinct CDR3 sequences, more than 40% of them singletons. Their recognized antigens are unknown. The specimen was cultured PBMCs, collected from culture after CMV antigen stimulation. Receptors were obtained from a human donor in good health (CMV status not recorded). Some clones in this sample may be carry-over from other donors' samples.

The V gene is TRBV7-2, the J gene TRBJ2-1, with D possibly being TRBD1 or TRBD2 (5 bases each). This CDR3 contains 15 residues. In germline, CDR1 is SGHTA, CDR2 FQGNSA. Trimming stripped 5 bases from V and 7 bases from J, with 18 bases between. The CDR3 DNA reads as TGTGCCAGCAGCCGAAACCCCGGGGCGGTGAATGAGCAGTTCTTC. Protein sequence: CASSRNPGAVNEQFF.

This chain links TRBV6-9 with TRBJ2-1; 11 bases match TRBD1. Trimming at V came to 7 bases and at J to 2 bases, leaving 4 bases not matched to a gene. CDR1 is MNHGY and CDR2 is SVAAGI in the germline V gene. The CDR3 totals 15 residues. As DNA, the CDR3 is TGTGCCAGCACCAGGGGACAGGGGGCCTACAATGAGCAGTTCTTC. Its protein is CASTRGQGAYNEQFF.

The sample holds many counts of this clonotype. This chain connects TRBV7-8 to TRBJ2-1; 7 nucleotides agree with TRBD2. The CDR3 spans 19 residues. The junction had 21 bases not matched to a gene; V was cut back by 6 bases and J by 4 bases. Looked up from germline, CDR1 is SGHVS and CDR2 is FQNEAQ. The CDR3 coding sequence is TGTGCCAGCAGTTCCGGCGGCGGGGGAGATCTATACCTGTACAATGAGCAGTTCTTC. The encoded protein is CASSSGGGGDLYLYNEQFF.

In this sample, this clonotype turned up once. The V and J genes are TRBV27 and TRBJ2-5; 7 positions match TRBD2. V lost 4 bases and J lost 5; bases outside the gene matches: 4. CDR1 is MNHEY, CDR2 SMNVEV, per germline (reference sequence). This CDR3 is built from 13 residues. The CDR3 here is CASSSSGVETQYF. The CDR3 bases are TGTGCCAGCAGTTCCAGCGGGGTGGAGACCCAGTACTTC.

The V and J genes are TRBV7-2 and TRBJ2-7, with D hard to call. Germline CDR1 reads SGHTA; CDR2 reads FQGNSA. V dropped 2 bases and J dropped 3 bases, with 8 bases sitting between them. The CDR3 consists of 13 residues. The CDR3 DNA reads as TGTGCCAGCAGCTTACGCACTGACTACGAGCAGTACTTC. Protein sequence: CASSLRTDYEQYF.

This clonotype was detected only a few times. The chain is built from TRBV7-6 and TRBJ2-5; perhaps TRBD1 as D (5 bases). With 2 bases removed from V and 5 bases from J, the gap between germline ends came to 12 bases. CDR3 size: 14 residues. Germline values: CDR1 SGHVS, CDR2 FNYEAQ. This chain's CDR3 is CASSLRQLQETQYF. DNA of the CDR3: TGTGCCAGCAGCTTAAGACAGCTCCAGGAGACCCAGTACTTC.